What follows are 13 T cell receptor beta chains derived from one specimen sequenced in a study of T cell responses to AZD1222 COVID-19 vaccine. Libraries were prepared by immunoSEQ multiplex PCR; TCRdb keeps only in-frame clonotypes and omits some of them. The sample contains approximately 160,000 clones, 88% of which appear only once. The material sequenced was peripheral blood, taken on day 0 of MenACWY control vaccination. Source of these receptors: an adult in good health.

The chain recombines TRBV7-9 with TRBJ2-2, with 7 bases fitting TRBD2. With 8 bases clipped from V and 8 bases from J, the junction kept 5 bases outside the gene matches. The CDR3 contains 12 residues. CDR1 is SEHNR, CDR2 FQNEAQ, per germline (reference sequence). The CDR3 DNA follows: TGTGCCAGCGGGAGCGGGATGGGGGAGCTGTTTTTT. Encoded protein: CASGSGMGELFF.

The chain recombines TRBV7-3 with TRBJ1-1; no definite D call. The CDR3 extends over 15 amino acids. From germline, CDR1 is SGHTA and CDR2 FQGTGA. Trimming cost V 5 bases and J 2 bases, with 15 bases left between them. CDR3 in DNA: TGTGCCAGCAGCCCCCTTACTGCGGGTAACACTGAAGCTTTCTTT. Protein: CASSPLTAGNTEAFF.

This chain joins TRBV7-3 and TRBJ2-5; no clear D. Germline CDR1 and CDR2: SGHTA and FQGTGA. V was pared by 5 bases and J by 2 bases, with 15 bases between. The CDR3 extends over 15 amino acids. CDR3 DNA sequence: TGTGCCAGCAGCCTAAGGTCCGGCAGTCAAGAGACCCAGTACTTC. Its translation: CASSLRSGSQETQYF.

V usage is TRBV7-2 and J usage is TRBJ2-4; 8 bases map to TRBD1. Germline V CDR1 and CDR2: SGHTA, FQGNSA. J gave up 5 bases and V 5 bases, and 5 bases lay outside the gene matches. The CDR3 is 14 amino acids. CDR3 loop: CASSPRTGQNIQYF. Here the CDR3 DNA reads TGTGCCAGCAGCCCCCGGACAGGGCAAAACATTCAGTACTTC.

The chain has TRBV4-1 and TRBJ1-3; no clear D. Trimming removed 0 bases from V and 4 bases from J, with 7 bases in between. The CDR3 extends over 14 amino acids. In germline, CDR1 is MGHRA, CDR2 YSYEKL. Written as DNA, the CDR3 is TGCGCCAGCAGCCAAGACGCCCTCGGAAACACCATATATTTT. Protein sequence: CASSQDALGNTIYF.

J is TRBJ1-1 and V is TRBV7-9, with D possibly matching TRBD1 (6 bases). Germline lookup yields CDR1 SEHNR and CDR2 FQNEAQ (reference sequence). This CDR3 is built from 19 residues. V was clipped by 4 bases and J by 0 bases, with 24 bases between them. The CDR3 DNA follows: TGTGCCAGCAGCTCGCCAAAGGGGGTCCCCGTTGTATTGAACACTGAAGCTTTCTTT. Its protein is CASSSPKGVPVVLNTEAFF.

The gene calls are TRBV20-1 and TRBJ1-1; 8 bases are shared with TRBD1. V lost 6 bases to trimming and J lost 8 bases; unmatched junction nucleotides: 5. The CDR3 is 11 residues long. CDR1 and CDR2 (germline): DFQATT, SNEGSKA (reference sequence). The CDR3 protein is CSAADRDEAFF. As DNA, the CDR3 is TGCAGTGCAGCGGACAGGGACGAAGCTTTCTTT.

This sequence joins TRBV6-6 and TRBJ1-4; D is perhaps TRBD1 (5 bases). The CDR3 has 15 amino acids. Per germline, CDR1 MNHNY and CDR2 SVGAGI (reference sequence). The V end lost 2 bases, the J end lost 7 bases, and 14 bases lay between the germline ends. The chain's CDR3 is CASSYPKRGGEKLFF. CDR3 DNA sequence: TGTGCCAGCAGTTACCCCAAAAGGGGTGGTGAAAAACTGTTTTTT.

The rearrangement links TRBV5-1 to TRBJ1-4; the match to TRBD1 covers 8 bases. The V segment lost 0 bases and the J segment 3 bases; nucleotides outside the gene matches: 1. The CDR3 sequence is 15 residues long. Germline V gives CDR1 SGHRS, CDR2 YFSETQ. The CDR3 region is CASSLGTGPNEKLFF. The CDR3 region has the DNA TGCGCCAGCAGCTTGGGGACAGGGCCTAATGAAAAACTGTTTTTT.

The CDR3 nucleotides are TGTGCCAGCAGCAATGGGGGACAGGTCGGCACTGAAGCTTTCTTT. This translates into CASSNGGQVGTEAFF. The V call is TRBV7-2, the J call TRBJ1-1, with 8 bases identical to TRBD1. Germline CDR1 reads SGHTA; CDR2 reads FQGNSA. This CDR3 comprises 15 residues. Trimming took 5 bases from V and 4 from J; bases not matched to a gene: 9. The complete variable domain, with remaining parts taken from reference TRBV7-2 and TRBJ1-1, reads GAGVSQSPSNKVTEKGKDVELRCDPISGHTALYWYRQSLGQGLEFLIYFQGNSAPDKSGLPSDRFSAERTGGSVSTLTIQRTQQEDSAVYLCASSNGGQVGTEAFFGQGTRLTVV.

The rearrangement joins TRBV11-3 to TRBJ2-7, with 10 nucleotides matching TRBD1. Germline CDR1 and CDR2: SGHNT and YENEEA. V dropped 5 bases and J dropped 6; count of bases not matched to a gene: 4. The CDR3 extends over 13 amino acids. CDR3 region: CASSGDRGSEQYF. Here the CDR3 DNA reads TGTGCCAGCAGCGGGGACAGGGGTAGCGAGCAGTACTTC.

The CDR3, as DNA: TGTGCCACGGCCCGGGTTACTAGCGGCAACAATGAGCAGTTCTTC. It encodes CATARVTSGNNEQFF. The chain couples TRBV6-5 to TRBJ2-1; 8 positions agree with TRBD2. V lost 10 bases to trimming and J lost 5 bases; unmatched junction nucleotides: 13. Germline V gene sequence: CDR1 MNHEY, CDR2 SVGAGI. CDR3 length: 15 residues.

The CDR3 here is CASSRSGTGRENGYTF. The CDR3 DNA sequence: TGTGCCAGCAGCCGTTCCGGGACAGGGAGGGAGAATGGCTACACCTTC. The rearrangement joins TRBV4-2 to TRBJ1-2; 9 bases are a match to TRBD1. Germline lookup yields CDR1 LGHNA and CDR2 YNFKEQ. V shed 4 bases, J shed 6 bases, and the junction held 12 bases outside the gene matches. The CDR3 spans 16 residues.